The clone carrying this T cell receptor (beta chain) was found a few times. Profiled with immunoSEQ multiplex PCR; TCRdb holds only in-frame clones, not every one. Here the sample spans about 73,000 clones, 70% to 85% being singletons. This entry belongs to a study of blood T cell repertoires in COVID-19. The TCR sequence derives from a woman aged 60-75 years with acute or convalescent COVID-19. Specimen: peripheral blood.

CDR3 DNA sequence: TGCAGTGTTAGTAGCGGGGGGGCTGCCAAGCAGTACTTC. It translates to CSVSSGGAAKQYF. The chain joins TRBV20-1 to TRBJ2-7, with 11 nucleotides matching TRBD2. Trimming cost V 7 bases and J 8 bases; bases outside gene matches: 10. Germline lookup yields CDR1 DFQATT and CDR2 SNEGSKA (reference sequence). The CDR3 runs 13 residues.